Listed here are 20 T cell receptor beta chains from one sample, sequenced in a study of blood T cell repertoires in COVID-19. This table comes from immunoSEQ multiplex PCR, and its TCRdb copy is limited to in-frame clones, with some not included. The table includes 100,000 to 150,000 clones, around 88% detected once. The source material was peripheral blood. The receptors here all came from a man aged 55-75 years with COVID-19, enrolled during active disease.

The J gene is TRBJ2-7, the V gene TRBV6-5; D may be TRBD1 (6 bases). CDR1 is MNHEY and CDR2 is SVGAGI in the germline V gene. The CDR3 extends over 12 amino acids. With 5 bases removed from V and 3 bases from J, the gap between germline ends came to 8 bases. CDR3 in amino acids: CASSTGNYEQYF. Written as DNA, the CDR3 is TGTGCCAGCAGTACAGGGAACTACGAGCAGTACTTC.

The V gene is TRBV12-3 or TRBV12-4, the J gene TRBJ2-1; the match to TRBD1 covers 7 bases. The CDR3 is made up of 13 amino acids. V dropped 6 bases and J dropped 8; count of bases not matched to a gene: 7. The CDR3 loop is CASSSGGRYEQFF. In DNA form, the CDR3 reads TGTGCCAGCAGCTCAGGGGGTCGGTATGAGCAGTTCTTC.

The chain carries TRBV6-1 and TRBJ1-1; D not resolved. The V gene lost 4 bases and the J gene lost 3 bases, with 12 bases spanning the gap. Germline loops: CDR1 MNHNS, CDR2 SASEGT. CDR3 length: 14 amino acids. The chain's CDR3 is CASSVAREDTEAFF. In nucleotides, the CDR3 is TGTGCCAGCAGTGTAGCACGGGAGGACACTGAAGCTTTCTTT.

The chain employs TRBV24-1 and TRBJ1-2; D is uncertain. This CDR3 region has 11 residues. V lost 2 bases to trimming and J lost 6 bases, with 3 bases between them. Germline lookup yields CDR1 KGHDR and CDR2 SFDVKD. The CDR3 is CATSDSDGYTF. For the CDR3, the DNA is TGTGCCACCAGTGATTCAGATGGCTACACCTTC.

This clone came up once. The V and J genes are TRBV29-1 and TRBJ1-5; TRBD1 might be the D (5 bases). This CDR3 spans 15 amino acids. Germline V gene data show CDR1 as SQVTM and CDR2 as ANQGSEA. The germline V and J ends were trimmed by 3 bases and 1 base, with 13 bases remaining between them. This CDR3 is CSVDFGGGSNQPQHF. The CDR3 DNA follows: TGCAGCGTTGATTTCGGGGGAGGGAGCAATCAGCCCCAGCATTTT.

This chain links TRBV5-5 with TRBJ1-2; weak D call: TRBD1 (5 bases). Germline V CDR1 and CDR2: SGHKS, YYEKEE (reference sequence). This CDR3 spans 14 amino acids. V gave up 4 bases and J gave up 3 bases, with 13 bases separating them. Here the CDR3 DNA reads TGTGCCAGCAGCCACTTGAGACAGCACTATGGCTACACCTTC. It specifies CASSHLRQHYGYTF. The whole variable domain, filled in from reference TRBV5-5 and TRBJ1-2, reads DAGVTQSPTHLIKTRGQQVTLRCSPISGHKSVSWYQQVLGQGPQFIFQYYEKEERGRGNFPDRFSARQFPNYSSELNVNALLLGDSALYLCASSHLRQHYGYTFGSGTRLTVV.

This chain links TRBV7-2 with TRBJ2-3, with no clear D. Germline CDR1 SGHTA, CDR2 FQGNSA. The CDR3 contains 15 residues. The germline V and J ends were trimmed by 1 base and 0 bases, with 8 bases remaining between them. The CDR3 spells CASSLVPTSTDTQYF. CDR3 DNA sequence: TGTGCCAGCAGCTTAGTGCCTACTAGCACAGATACGCAGTATTTT.

This clone was detected only a few times. V is TRBV11-2 and J is TRBJ2-7; D not resolved. The CDR3 runs to 11 residues. V shed 4 bases and J shed 2 bases, with 3 bases lying between them. The germline V gene encodes CDR1 SGHAT and CDR2 FQNNGV. CDR3 nucleotides: TGTGCCAGCAGCTACACCTACGAGCAGTACTTC. It translates to CASSYTYEQYF.

V gene TRBV7-3 combines with J gene TRBJ1-3; possible D gene TRBD1, 6 bases. V gave up 5 bases and J gave up 4 bases, with 9 bases separating them. Germline V gives CDR1 SGHTA, CDR2 FQGTGA. The CDR3 has 13 residues. The CDR3 sequence: CASSRDRGNTIYF. The CDR3 DNA sequence: TGTGCCAGCAGCCGCGACAGGGGAAACACCATATATTTT.

The V gene is TRBV10-3, the J gene TRBJ1-2; possible D gene TRBD1, 5 bases. Deletions cut 9 bases from V and 2 bases from J, with 13 bases between. The CDR3 contains 13 residues. In germline, CDR1 is ENHRY, CDR2 SYGVKD. The CDR3: CAIKMDKNYGYTF. In nucleotides, the CDR3 is TGTGCCATAAAGATGGACAAGAACTATGGCTACACCTTC.

The V gene is TRBV5-1, the J gene TRBJ1-5; possibly TRBD1 for D (5 bases). The V end lost 4 bases, the J end lost 5 bases, and 10 bases lay between the germline ends. The CDR3 runs to 13 residues. Germline-derived CDR1 and CDR2 are SGHRS and YFSETQ. The CDR3 DNA reads as TGCGCCAGCAGCCCCGAAGGGGATCAGCCCCAGCATTTT. Protein product: CASSPEGDQPQHF.

This clone was observed a few times. The chain carries TRBV28 and TRBJ1-6, with unresolved D. Germline-derived CDR1 and CDR2 are MDHEN and SYDVKM. V lost 7 bases and J 7 bases, leaving 14 bases between the germline ends. The CDR3 is made up of 14 amino acids. Here the CDR3 DNA reads TGTGCCAGCATATCGGGGTTAGTGAATTCACCCCTCCACTTT. It specifies CASISGLVNSPLHF. The full variable domain, rest sourced from reference TRBV28 and TRBJ1-6, is DVKVTQSSRYLVKRTGEKVFLECVQDMDHENMFWYRQDPGLGLRLIYFSYDVKMKEKGDIPEGYSVSREKKERFSLILESASTNQTSMYLCASISGLVNSPLHFGNGTRLTVT.

V usage is TRBV9 and J usage is TRBJ1-4; 9 bases map to TRBD1. V lost 4 bases, J lost 8 bases, and 6 bases stayed unmatched. In germline, CDR1 is SGDLS, CDR2 YYNGEE. This CDR3 spans 14 amino acids. CDR3 coding DNA: TGTGCCAGCAGCTTCCGGGACAGGGACGAAAAACTGTTTTTT. It yields the protein CASSFRDRDEKLFF.

The chain recombines TRBV9 with TRBJ2-7; 8 positions agree with TRBD1. Germline V lookup: CDR1 SGDLS, CDR2 YYNGEE. The V and J ends lost 3 bases and 6 bases, in that order; junction bases with no gene match: 8. CDR3 size: 14 residues. CDR3 coding DNA: TGTGCCAGCAGCGAGGGACAGGTCGGCTTCGAGCAGTACTTC. Protein product: CASSEGQVGFEQYF.

The chain uses TRBV5-4 and TRBJ2-3, with 7 positions matching TRBD2. Germline trimming cut 4 bases from V and 6 bases from J; bases unmatched to any gene: 8. The CDR3 length is 14 residues. CDR1 and CDR2 (germline): SGHNT, YYREEE (reference sequence). The CDR3 sequence: CASSPQGGRDTQYF. The CDR3 DNA follows: TGTGCCAGCAGCCCGCAGGGAGGGAGGGATACGCAGTATTTT.

The chain links TRBV5-6 to TRBJ1-1; D possibly corresponds to TRBD1 (6 bases). Trimming took off 2 bases at V and 0 bases at J, with 11 bases between the two ends. The CDR3 consists of 15 residues. The germline V gene has CDR1 SGHDT and CDR2 YYEEEE. CDR3 nucleotide sequence: TGTGCCAGCAGCTTAAGGACAGTTCTGAACACTGAAGCTTTCTTT. This translates into CASSLRTVLNTEAFF.

The chain combines TRBV5-4 with TRBJ2-5, with 7 bases that match TRBD1. The V gene's germline CDR1 is SGHNT and CDR2 YYREEE (reference sequence). The CDR3 is 15 residues long. After removal of 0 bases from V and 3 bases from J, the junction contained 5 bases not matched to a gene. The CDR3 is CASSLVRDSKETQYF. In nucleotides, the CDR3 is TGTGCCAGCAGCTTGGTTCGGGACAGTAAAGAGACCCAGTACTTC.

This chain uses TRBV6-6 with TRBJ1-2; 9 bases are shared with TRBD1. This CDR3 has 15 residues. V dropped 4 bases and J dropped 4; count of bases not matched to a gene: 7. The V gene's germline CDR1 is MNHNY and CDR2 SVGAGI (reference sequence). The CDR3 bases are TGTGCCAGCAGTTCCTCGACAGGGGGTCTCTATGGCTACACCTTC. Protein product: CASSSSTGGLYGYTF.

The V and J genes are TRBV4-3 and TRBJ1-3; D is uncertain. Looked up from germline, CDR1 is LGHNA and CDR2 is YSLEER. The CDR3 extends over 15 amino acids. V lost 0 bases to trimming and J lost 0 bases, with 6 bases between them. The CDR3 loop reads CASSQDASSGNTIYF. CDR3 DNA sequence: TGCGCCAGCAGCCAAGACGCCAGCTCTGGAAACACCATATATTTT.

CDR3 nucleotides: TGTGCCAGCAGCTCACTACAGGGCGGCAATGAGCAGTTCTTC. As protein: CASSSLQGGNEQFF. This rearrangement joins TRBV11-2 to TRBJ2-1, with TRBD1 as a possible D gene (6 bases). This CDR3 is built from 14 residues. Germline V gene sequence: CDR1 SGHAT, CDR2 FQNNGV. The ends were cut back, 4 bases at V and 6 bases at J, with 13 bases in the middle. The full variable domain, in which reference TRBV11-2 and TRBJ2-1 provide the parts outside the CDR3, is EAGVAQSPRYKIIEKRQSVAFWCNPISGHATLYWYQQILGQGPKLLIQFQNNGVVDDSQLPKDRFSAERLKGVDSTLKIQPAKLEDSAVYLCASSSLQGGNEQFFGPGTRLTVL.